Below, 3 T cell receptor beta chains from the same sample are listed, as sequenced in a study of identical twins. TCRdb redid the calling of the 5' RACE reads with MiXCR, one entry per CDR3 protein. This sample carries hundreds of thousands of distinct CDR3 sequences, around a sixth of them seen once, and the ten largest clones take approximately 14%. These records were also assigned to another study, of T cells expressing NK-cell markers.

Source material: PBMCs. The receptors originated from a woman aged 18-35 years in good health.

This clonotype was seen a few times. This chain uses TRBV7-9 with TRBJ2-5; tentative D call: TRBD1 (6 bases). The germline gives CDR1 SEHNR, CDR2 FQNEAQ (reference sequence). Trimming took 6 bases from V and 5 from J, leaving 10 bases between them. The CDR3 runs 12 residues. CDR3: CASRSQGETQYF. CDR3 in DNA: TGTGCCAGCAGATCTCAGGGGGAGACCCAGTACTTC.

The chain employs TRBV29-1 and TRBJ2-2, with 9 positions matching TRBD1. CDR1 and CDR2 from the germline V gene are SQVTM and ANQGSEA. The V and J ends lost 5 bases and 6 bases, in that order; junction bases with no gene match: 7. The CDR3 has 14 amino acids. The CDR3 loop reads CSVSGQGMAGELFF. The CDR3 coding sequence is TGCAGCGTTTCTGGACAGGGGATGGCCGGGGAGCTGTTTTTT.

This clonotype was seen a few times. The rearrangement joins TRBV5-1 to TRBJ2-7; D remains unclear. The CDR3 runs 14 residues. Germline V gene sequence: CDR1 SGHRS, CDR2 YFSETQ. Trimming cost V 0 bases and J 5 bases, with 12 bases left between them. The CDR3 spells CASSLDKPRDEQYF. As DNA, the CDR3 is TGCGCCAGCAGCTTGGATAAGCCACGGGACGAGCAGTACTTC.